Below, one T cell receptor beta chain is given with its context. RNA, at about 0.45 to 1 ug, was reverse transcribed with random hexamers. TCRdb used MiXCR to reprocess the immunoSEQ multiplex PCR reads, holding one entry per CDR3 protein. Of 150,000 to 200,000 distinct CDR3 sequences listed, roughly 92% were seen once; the top ten hold 0.1%. V shed 8 bases and J shed 4 bases, with 8 bases lying between them. This CDR3 region has 11 residues. These data are taken from a study of CD8 T cells in Susac syndrome. TEMRA cells were FACS-enriched, with CD8+ and CD4+ T cells isolated negatively. The V and J genes are TRBV12-3 or TRBV12-4 and TRBJ1-1; D not resolved. The source of this sequence is a human donor in good health. The specimen sequenced was CD4+ T cells from PBMCs. As DNA, the CDR3 is TGTGCCAGCTCCCATGGCACTGAAGCTTTCTTT. Translation gives CASSHGTEAFF.